The rows below give T cell receptor beta chains drawn from one sample of a study of blood T cells in healthy people across ages. MiXCR, run by TCRdb on the 5' RACE reads, gives a single entry per CDR3 protein. This table holds roughly 900,000 distinct CDR3 sequences, roughly 50% found once. The sample was blood. These receptors were collected from a young man in good health. CDR3s include the opening cysteine and the closing phenylalanine or tryptophan. Fields, in order: J gene, clone size, D gene, V gene, CDR3 protein, CDR3 DNA. The D gene is left open where the match is weak. A row's size may be missing; if present it is once, few, many or a size class.

TRBJ2-5	.	.	TRBV4-3	CASSQGPGKETQYF	TGCGCCAGCAGCCAAGGTCCCGGAAAGGAGACCCAGTACTTC
TRBJ2-7	.	.	TRBV20-1	CSARASYVGYEQYF	TGCAGTGCTAGGGCTAGTTATGTTGGCTACGAGCAGTACTTC
TRBJ2-5	.	TRBD2	TRBV20-1	CSAKGLAGYPGDEQYF	TGCAGTGCTAAGGGACTAGCGGGTTACCCTGGGGATGAGCAGTACTTC
TRBJ2-3	.	.	TRBV5-1	CASSLAGTRGTDTQYF	TGCGCCAGCAGCTTGGCCGGGACACGGGGCACAGATACGCAGTATTTT
TRBJ1-2	few	TRBD1	TRBV27	CASRGRQGDYYGYTF	TGTGCCAGCAGGGGACGACAGGGGGACTACTATGGCTACACCTTC
TRBJ2-4	few	.	TRBV29-1	CSALTGSYSRNIQYF	TGCAGCGCTCTGACAGGCTCTTATTCAAGGAACATTCAGTACTTC
TRBJ2-3	few	.	TRBV7-2	CASSFVSNPTDTQYF	TGTGCCAGCAGCTTTGTTAGTAACCCCACAGATACGCAGTATTTT
TRBJ2-1	.	.	TRBV6-5	CASRKSGYAYNEQFF	TGTGCCAGCAGAAAGAGCGGGTATGCCTACAATGAGCAGTTCTTC
TRBJ1-1	few	.	TRBV3-1	CASSHGQTNTEAFF	TGTGCCAGCAGCCATGGACAGACGAACACTGAAGCTTTCTTT
TRBJ2-7	.	.	TRBV12-3/TRBV12-4	CASSAAGILIYEQYF	TGTGCCAGCAGCGCCGCGGGAATCCTAATCTACGAGCAGTACTTC
TRBJ1-1	many	TRBD1	TRBV29-1	CSGKGQYTEAFF	TGCAGCGGAAAGGGACAGTACACTGAAGCTTTCTTT
TRBJ2-3	many	.	TRBV21-1	CASVRDRGTDTQYF	TGTGCCAGCGTCCGGGACAGAGGCACAGATACGCAGTATTTT
TRBJ2-7	.	TRBD1	TRBV27	CASSFGPTGEEQYF	TGTGCCAGCAGTTTCGGCCCGACAGGGGAAGAGCAGTACTTC
TRBJ2-1	.	.	TRBV11-1	CASSPWGASGNEQFF	TGTGCCAGCAGCCCCTGGGGTGCTTCGGGCAATGAGCAGTTCTTC
TRBJ1-1	.	.	TRBV11-2	CASSVQGRNTEAFF	TGTGCCAGCAGCGTCCAGGGTCGGAACACTGAAGCTTTCTTT
TRBJ2-3	few	.	TRBV5-1	CASSLDGESTDTQYF	TGCGCCAGCAGCTTGGATGGGGAATCCACAGATACGCAGTATTTT
TRBJ2-7	few	TRBD2	TRBV5-6	CASSHRSGGYSYEQYF	TGTGCCAGCAGCCACCGAAGCGGGGGGTACTCCTACGAGCAGTACTTC
TRBJ1-2	.	TRBD1	TRBV5-1	CASSRTGTDYGYTF	TGCGCCAGCAGCAGAACCGGGACAGATTATGGCTACACCTTC
TRBJ1-5	.	.	TRBV4-1	CASSQDDISNQPQHF	TGCGCCAGCAGCCAAGACGATATTAGCAATCAGCCCCAGCATTTT
TRBJ2-5	once	.	TRBV9	CASSVGIGRLGKETQYF	TGTGCCAGCAGCGTAGGTATAGGGAGGTTGGGGAAAGAGACCCAGTACTTC
TRBJ2-1	.	.	TRBV2	CARAPPSNGNEQFF	TGTGCCAGAGCCCCACCCTCCAATGGAAATGAGCAGTTCTTC
TRBJ1-2	.	.	TRBV3-1	CASSQTQDNYGYTF	TGTGCCAGCAGCCAGACACAGGATAACTATGGCTACACCTTC
TRBJ2-7	once	.	TRBV7-2	CASSLEPVTYEQYF	TGTGCCAGCAGCTTAGAACCTGTTACTTACGAGCAGTACTTC
TRBJ2-1	few	.	TRBV9	CASSPRSGIHEQFF	TGTGCCAGCAGCCCCCGGTCAGGGATCCATGAGCAGTTCTTC
TRBJ2-1	.	.	TRBV30	CAWSVLGTDYNEQFF	TGTGCCTGGAGTGTTTTGGGGACGGATTACAATGAGCAGTTCTTC